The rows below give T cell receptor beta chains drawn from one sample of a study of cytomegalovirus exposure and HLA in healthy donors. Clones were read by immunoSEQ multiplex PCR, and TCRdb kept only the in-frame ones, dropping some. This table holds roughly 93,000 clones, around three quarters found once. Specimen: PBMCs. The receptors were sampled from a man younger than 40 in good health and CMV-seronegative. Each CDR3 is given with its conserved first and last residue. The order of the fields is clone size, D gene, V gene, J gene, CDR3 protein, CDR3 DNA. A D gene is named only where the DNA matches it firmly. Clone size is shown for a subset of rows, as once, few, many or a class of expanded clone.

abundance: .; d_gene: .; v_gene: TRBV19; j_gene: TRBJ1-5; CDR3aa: CASSIGADIRPQHF; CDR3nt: TGTGCCAGTAGTATAGGGGCGGACATTCGGCCCCAGCATTTT
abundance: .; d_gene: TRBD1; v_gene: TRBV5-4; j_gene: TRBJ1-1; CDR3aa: CASSFKGAGPEAFF; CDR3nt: TGTGCCAGCAGCTTTAAGGGGGCGGGACCTGAAGCTTTCTTT
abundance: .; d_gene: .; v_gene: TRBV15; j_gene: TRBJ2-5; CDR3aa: CATSRAPAGYQETQYF; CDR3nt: TGTGCCACCAGCAGAGCCCCTGCAGGGTATCAAGAGACCCAGTACTTC
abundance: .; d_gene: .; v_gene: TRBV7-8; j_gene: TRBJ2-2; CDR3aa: CASSFTGGTGELFF; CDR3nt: TGTGCCAGCAGCTTTACGGGTGGCACCGGGGAGCTGTTTTTT
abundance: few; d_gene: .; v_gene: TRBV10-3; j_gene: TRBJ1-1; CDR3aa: CAISERETPNTEAFF; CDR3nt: TGTGCCATCAGTGAGAGAGAGACACCTAACACTGAAGCTTTCTTT
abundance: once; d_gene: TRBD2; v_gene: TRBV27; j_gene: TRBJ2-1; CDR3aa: CASSTEGTRLRVNEQFF; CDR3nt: TGTGCCAGCAGTACGGAGGGGACTAGATTGAGGGTCAATGAGCAGTTCTTC
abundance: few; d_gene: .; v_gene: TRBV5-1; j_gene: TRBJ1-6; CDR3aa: CASSLYLGDSPLHF; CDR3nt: TGCGCCAGCAGCTTGTATTTGGGAGATTCACCCCTCCACTTT
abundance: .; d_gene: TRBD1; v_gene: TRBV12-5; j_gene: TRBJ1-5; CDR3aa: CASGPTGALNQPQHF; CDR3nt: TGTGCTAGTGGTCCAACAGGGGCCCTAAATCAGCCCCAGCATTTT
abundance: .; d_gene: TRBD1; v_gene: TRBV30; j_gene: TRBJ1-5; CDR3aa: CAWSVIRDRAWQPQHF; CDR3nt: TGTGCCTGGAGTGTAATACGGGACAGGGCTTGGCAGCCCCAGCATTTT
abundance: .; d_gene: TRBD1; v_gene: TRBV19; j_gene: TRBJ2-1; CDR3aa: CASRWTGRDNEQFF; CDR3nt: TGTGCCAGTAGGTGGACAGGGCGGGACAATGAGCAGTTCTTC
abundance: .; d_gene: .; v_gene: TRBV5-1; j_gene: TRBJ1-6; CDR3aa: CASSLSGRGDSPLHF; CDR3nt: TGCGCCAGCAGCTTGTCAGGGAGGGGGGATTCACCCCTCCACTTT
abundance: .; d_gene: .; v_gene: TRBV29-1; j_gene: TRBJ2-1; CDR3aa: CSVVANEQFF; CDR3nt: TGCAGCGTTGTAGCTAATGAGCAGTTCTTC
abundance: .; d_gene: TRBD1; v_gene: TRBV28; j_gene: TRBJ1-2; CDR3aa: CASSSTGEYGYTF; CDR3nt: TGTGCCAGCAGTTCAACAGGGGAATATGGCTACACCTTC
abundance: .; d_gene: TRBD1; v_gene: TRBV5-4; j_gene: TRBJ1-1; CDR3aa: CASALTGTGGSEAFF; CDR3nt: TGTGCCAGCGCTTTAACCGGGACAGGGGGATCTGAAGCTTTCTTT
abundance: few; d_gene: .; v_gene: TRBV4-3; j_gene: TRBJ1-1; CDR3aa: CASSQETNTEAFF; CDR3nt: TGCGCCAGCAGCCAGGAGACGAACACTGAAGCTTTCTTT
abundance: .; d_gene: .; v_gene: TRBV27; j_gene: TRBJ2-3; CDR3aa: CASSWVLGDTQYF; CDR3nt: TGTGCCAGCAGTTGGGTTCTAGGAGATACGCAGTATTTT
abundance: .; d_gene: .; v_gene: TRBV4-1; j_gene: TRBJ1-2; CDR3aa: CASSQPGAYGYTF; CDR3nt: TGCGCCAGCAGCCAACCAGGGGCCTATGGCTACACCTTC
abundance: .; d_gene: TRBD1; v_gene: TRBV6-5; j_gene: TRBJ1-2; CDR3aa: CASRETGLKGYTF; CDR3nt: TGTGCCAGCCGAGAGACAGGGCTGAAGGGCTACACCTTC
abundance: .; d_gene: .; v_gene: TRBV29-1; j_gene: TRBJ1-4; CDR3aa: CSVRDEKLFF; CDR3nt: TGCAGCGTTCGGGATGAAAAACTGTTTTTT